This T cell receptor beta chain came from a study of chemoradiotherapy in HPV16-positive cancers. Assay: immunoSEQ multiplex PCR; the TCRdb copy retains only in-frame clones and omits some. The repertoire consists of about 14,000 clones, with about 92% occurring once and the leading ten covering approximately 4.7%. The CDR3 runs to 12 residues. V was cut by 2 bases and J by 6 bases, with 6 bases left in between. From germline, CDR1 is KGHSH and CDR2 LQKENI. This receptor was taken from a human donor with HPV-associated anogenital cancer. V and J are TRBV18 and TRBJ2-3; D gene unclear. The sequencing used tumor tissue, collected from a patient who underwent chemoradiotherapy. The CDR3 reads CASSPVRDTQYF. CDR3 nucleotides: TGTGCCAGCTCACCAGTCAGGGATACGCAGTATTTT.